This T cell receptor (beta chain) emerged from a study of T cell responses to AZD1222 COVID-19 vaccine. The protocol was immunoSEQ multiplex PCR, while the TCRdb copy is restricted to in-frame clones and leaves out a portion. The data hold 200,000 to 250,000 clones, with less than 95% observed a single time. Comments on this clone: What it binds is not known.

The CDR3 contains 16 residues. V was shortened by 0 bases and J by 0 bases, with 9 bases between the two germline ends. The germline gives CDR1 SGHVS, CDR2 FQNEAQ. Whole-study findings and limits: At baseline, just five to seven AZD1222 recipients tested seropositive.

The sample was peripheral blood, taken 28 days after the second dose of the MenACWY control vaccine. The chain couples TRBV7-8 to TRBJ2-1; D is undetermined. The sequence derives from an adult who received the MenACWY meningococcal vaccine as a control. For the CDR3, the DNA is TGTGCCAGCAGCTTAGCGCCCAGTAGCTCCTACAATGAGCAGTTCTTC. It codes for CASSLAPSSSYNEQFF.